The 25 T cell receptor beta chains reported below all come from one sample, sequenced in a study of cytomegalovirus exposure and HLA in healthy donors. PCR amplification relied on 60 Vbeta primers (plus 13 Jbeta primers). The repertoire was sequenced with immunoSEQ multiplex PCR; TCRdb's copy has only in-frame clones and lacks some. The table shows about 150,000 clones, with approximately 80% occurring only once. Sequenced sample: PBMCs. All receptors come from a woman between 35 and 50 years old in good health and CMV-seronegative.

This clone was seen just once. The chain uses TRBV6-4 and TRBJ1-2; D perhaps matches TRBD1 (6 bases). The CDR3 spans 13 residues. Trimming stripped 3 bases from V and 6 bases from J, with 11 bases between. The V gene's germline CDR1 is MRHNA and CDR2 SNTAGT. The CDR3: CASSETGFNGYTF. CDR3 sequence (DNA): TGTGCCAGCAGTGAAACAGGGTTCAATGGCTACACCTTC.

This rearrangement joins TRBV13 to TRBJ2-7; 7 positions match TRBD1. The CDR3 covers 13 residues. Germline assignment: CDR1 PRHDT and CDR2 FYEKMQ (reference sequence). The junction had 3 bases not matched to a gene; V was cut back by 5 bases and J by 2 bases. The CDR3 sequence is CASSQTGPYEQYF. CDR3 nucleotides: TGTGCCAGCAGCCAGACAGGGCCCTACGAGCAGTACTTC.

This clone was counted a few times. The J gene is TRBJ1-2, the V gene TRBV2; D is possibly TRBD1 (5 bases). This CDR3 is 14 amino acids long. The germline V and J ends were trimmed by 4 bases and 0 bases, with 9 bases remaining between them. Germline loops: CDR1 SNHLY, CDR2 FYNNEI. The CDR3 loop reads CASSGAGTNYGYTF. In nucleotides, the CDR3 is TGTGCCAGCAGTGGGGCAGGGACTAACTATGGCTACACCTTC.

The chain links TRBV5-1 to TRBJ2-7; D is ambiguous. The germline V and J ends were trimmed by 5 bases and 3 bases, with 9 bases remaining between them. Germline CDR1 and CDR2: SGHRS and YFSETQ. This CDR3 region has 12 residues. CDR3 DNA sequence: TGCGCCAGCAGATTATCGAGCTACGAGCAGTACTTC. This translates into CASRLSSYEQYF.

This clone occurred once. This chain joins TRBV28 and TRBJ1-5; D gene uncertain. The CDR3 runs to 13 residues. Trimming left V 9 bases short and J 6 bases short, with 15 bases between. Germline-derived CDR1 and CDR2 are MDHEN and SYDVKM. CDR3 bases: TGTGCCAGTACCCCGGGAAGGCCTCAGCCCCAGCATTTT. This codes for CASTPGRPQPQHF.

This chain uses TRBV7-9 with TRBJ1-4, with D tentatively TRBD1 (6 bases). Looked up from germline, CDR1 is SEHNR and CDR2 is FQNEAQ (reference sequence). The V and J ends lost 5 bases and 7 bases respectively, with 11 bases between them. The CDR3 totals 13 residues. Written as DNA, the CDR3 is TGTGCCAGCAGCCTAGACAGGTTTGAAAAACTGTTTTTT. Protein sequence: CASSLDRFEKLFF.

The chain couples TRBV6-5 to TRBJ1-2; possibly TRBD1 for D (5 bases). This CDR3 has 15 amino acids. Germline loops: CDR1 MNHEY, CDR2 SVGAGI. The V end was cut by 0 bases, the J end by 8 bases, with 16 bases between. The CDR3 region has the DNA TGTGCCAGCAGTTACTCAACAGGACTAATGGAGGGCTACACCTTC. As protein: CASSYSTGLMEGYTF.

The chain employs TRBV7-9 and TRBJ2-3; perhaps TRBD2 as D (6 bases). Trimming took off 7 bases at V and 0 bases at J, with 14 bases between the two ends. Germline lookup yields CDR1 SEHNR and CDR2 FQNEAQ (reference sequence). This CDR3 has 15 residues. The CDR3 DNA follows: TGTGCCAGCACGACCGGGGGACCAAGCACAGATACGCAGTATTTT. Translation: CASTTGGPSTDTQYF.

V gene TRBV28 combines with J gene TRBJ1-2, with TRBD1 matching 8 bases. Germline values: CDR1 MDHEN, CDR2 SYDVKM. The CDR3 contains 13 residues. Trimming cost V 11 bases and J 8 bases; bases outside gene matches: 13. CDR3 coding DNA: TGTGCCGTAACAGGGGGAAAGGAGGAGGGCTACACCTTC. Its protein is CAVTGGKEEGYTF.

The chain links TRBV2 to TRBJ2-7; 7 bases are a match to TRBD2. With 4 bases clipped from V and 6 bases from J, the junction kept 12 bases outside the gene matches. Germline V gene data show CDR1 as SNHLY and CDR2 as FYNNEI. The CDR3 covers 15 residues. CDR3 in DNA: TGTGCCAGCAGTGCTTGGGCTAGCGGCCAACCCGAGCAGTACTTC. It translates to CASSAWASGQPEQYF.

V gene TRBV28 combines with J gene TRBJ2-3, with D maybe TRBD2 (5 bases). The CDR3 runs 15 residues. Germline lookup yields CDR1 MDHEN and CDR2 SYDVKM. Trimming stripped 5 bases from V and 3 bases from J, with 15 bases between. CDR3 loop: CASSLSARGTDTQYF. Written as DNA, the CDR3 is TGTGCCAGCAGTCTTAGCGCCCGTGGGACAGATACGCAGTATTTT.

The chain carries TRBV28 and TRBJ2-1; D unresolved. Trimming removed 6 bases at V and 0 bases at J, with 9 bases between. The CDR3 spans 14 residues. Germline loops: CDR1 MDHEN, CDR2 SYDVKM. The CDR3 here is CASRGASSYNEQFF. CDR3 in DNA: TGTGCCAGCAGGGGCGCAAGCTCCTACAATGAGCAGTTCTTC.

CDR3 loop: CASSQEGDSYEKLFF. For the CDR3, the DNA is TGTGCCAGCAGCCAAGAAGGGGACAGTTATGAAAAACTGTTTTTT. V gene TRBV4-2 combines with J gene TRBJ1-4; 7 nucleotides agree with TRBD1. V dropped 0 bases and J dropped 6; count of bases not matched to a gene: 4. The CDR3 length is 15 residues. Germline CDR1 is LGHNA and CDR2 is YNFKEQ.

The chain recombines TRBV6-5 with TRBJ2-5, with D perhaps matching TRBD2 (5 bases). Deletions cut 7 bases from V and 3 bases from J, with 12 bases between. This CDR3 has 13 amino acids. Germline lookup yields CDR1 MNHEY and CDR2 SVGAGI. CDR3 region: CASTPPGKETQYF. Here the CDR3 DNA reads TGTGCCAGCACCCCACCGGGGAAAGAGACCCAGTACTTC.

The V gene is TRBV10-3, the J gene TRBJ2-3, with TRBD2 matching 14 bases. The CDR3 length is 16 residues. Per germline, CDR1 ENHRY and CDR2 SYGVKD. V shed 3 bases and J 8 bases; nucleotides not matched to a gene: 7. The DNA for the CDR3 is TGTGCCATCAGTGACCCCGGGACTAGCGGGAGCGGTACGCAGTATTTT. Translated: CAISDPGTSGSGTQYF.

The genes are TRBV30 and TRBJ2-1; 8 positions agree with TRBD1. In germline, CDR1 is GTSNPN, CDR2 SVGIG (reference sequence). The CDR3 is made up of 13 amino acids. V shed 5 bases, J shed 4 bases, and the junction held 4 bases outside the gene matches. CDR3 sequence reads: CAWGGQGYNEQFF. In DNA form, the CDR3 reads TGTGCCTGGGGTGGACAGGGATACAATGAGCAGTTCTTC.

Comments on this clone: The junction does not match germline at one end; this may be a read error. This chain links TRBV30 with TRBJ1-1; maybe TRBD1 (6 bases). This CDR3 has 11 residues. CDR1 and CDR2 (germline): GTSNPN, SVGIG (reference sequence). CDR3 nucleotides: TGTGCCTGGAGTCCCCGACAGGCCGCCTATTTT. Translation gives CAWSPRQAAYF. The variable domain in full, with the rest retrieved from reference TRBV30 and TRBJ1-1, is SQTIHQWPATLVQPVGSPLSLECTVEGTSNPNLYWYRQAAGRGLQLLFYSVGIGQISSEVPQNLSASRPQDRQFILSSKKLLLSDSGFYLCAWSPRQAAYFGQGTRLTVV.

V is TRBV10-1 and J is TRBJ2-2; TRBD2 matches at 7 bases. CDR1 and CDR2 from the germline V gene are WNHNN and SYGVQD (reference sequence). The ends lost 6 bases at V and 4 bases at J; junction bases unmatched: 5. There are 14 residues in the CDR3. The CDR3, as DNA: TGCGCCAGCAGCCCTAGCGGAGTCACCGGGGAGCTGTTTTTT. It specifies CASSPSGVTGELFF.

CDR3 sequence: CASSQAGQGDNEQFF. The DNA of the CDR3 is TGCGCCAGCAGCCAAGCGGGACAGGGAGACAATGAGCAGTTCTTC. The V call is TRBV4-1, the J call TRBJ2-1, with 9 bases matching TRBD1. Germline CDR1 reads MGHRA; CDR2 reads YSYEKL. The J segment lost 5 bases and the V segment lost 1 base, leaving 3 bases of the junction unmatched. This CDR3 has 15 amino acids.

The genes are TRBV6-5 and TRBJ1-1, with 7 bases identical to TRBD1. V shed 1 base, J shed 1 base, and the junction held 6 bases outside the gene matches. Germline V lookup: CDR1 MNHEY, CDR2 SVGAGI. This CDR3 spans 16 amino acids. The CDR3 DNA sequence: TGTGCCAGCAGTTACTTTCCGGGACAGCCGAACACTGAAGCTTTCTTT. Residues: CASSYFPGQPNTEAFF.

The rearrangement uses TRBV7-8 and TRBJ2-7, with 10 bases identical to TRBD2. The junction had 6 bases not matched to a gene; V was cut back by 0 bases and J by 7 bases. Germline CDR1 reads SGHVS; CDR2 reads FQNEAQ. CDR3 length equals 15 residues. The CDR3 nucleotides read TGTGCCAGCAGCTTAGCCCTAGCGGGAGCGGCTGAGCAGTACTTC. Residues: CASSLALAGAAEQYF. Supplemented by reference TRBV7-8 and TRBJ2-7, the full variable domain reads GAGVSQSPRYKVAKRGQDVALRCDPISGHVSLFWYQQALGQGPEFLTYFQNEAQLDKSGLPSDRFFAERPEGSVSTLKIQRTQQEDSAVYLCASSLALAGAAEQYFGPGTRLTVT.

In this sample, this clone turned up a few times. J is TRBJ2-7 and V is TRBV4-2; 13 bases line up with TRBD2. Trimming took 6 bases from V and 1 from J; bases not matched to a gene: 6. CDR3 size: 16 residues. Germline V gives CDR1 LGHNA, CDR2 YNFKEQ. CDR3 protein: CASSAGTSGVSYEQYF. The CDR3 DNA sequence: TGTGCCAGCAGTGCTGGGACTAGCGGGGTTTCCTACGAGCAGTACTTC.

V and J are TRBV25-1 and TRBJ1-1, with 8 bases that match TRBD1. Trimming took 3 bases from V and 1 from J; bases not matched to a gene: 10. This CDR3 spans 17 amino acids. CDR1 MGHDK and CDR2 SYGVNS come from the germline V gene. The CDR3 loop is CASSERGQGVGNTEAFF. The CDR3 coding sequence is TGTGCCAGCAGTGAGAGAGGACAGGGCGTAGGGAACACTGAAGCTTTCTTT.

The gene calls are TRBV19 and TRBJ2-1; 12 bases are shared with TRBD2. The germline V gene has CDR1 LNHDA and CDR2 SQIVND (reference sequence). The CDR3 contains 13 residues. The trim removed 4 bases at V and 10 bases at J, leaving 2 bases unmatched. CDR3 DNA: TGTGCCAGTAGTACCCTAGCGGGGGGGGAGCAGTTCTTC. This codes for CASSTLAGGEQFF.

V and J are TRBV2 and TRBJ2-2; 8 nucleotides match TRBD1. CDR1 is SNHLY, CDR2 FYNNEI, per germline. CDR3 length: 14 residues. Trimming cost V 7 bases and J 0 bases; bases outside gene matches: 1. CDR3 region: CASMGQANTGELFF. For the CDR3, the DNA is TGTGCCAGCATGGGACAGGCGAACACCGGGGAGCTGTTTTTT.